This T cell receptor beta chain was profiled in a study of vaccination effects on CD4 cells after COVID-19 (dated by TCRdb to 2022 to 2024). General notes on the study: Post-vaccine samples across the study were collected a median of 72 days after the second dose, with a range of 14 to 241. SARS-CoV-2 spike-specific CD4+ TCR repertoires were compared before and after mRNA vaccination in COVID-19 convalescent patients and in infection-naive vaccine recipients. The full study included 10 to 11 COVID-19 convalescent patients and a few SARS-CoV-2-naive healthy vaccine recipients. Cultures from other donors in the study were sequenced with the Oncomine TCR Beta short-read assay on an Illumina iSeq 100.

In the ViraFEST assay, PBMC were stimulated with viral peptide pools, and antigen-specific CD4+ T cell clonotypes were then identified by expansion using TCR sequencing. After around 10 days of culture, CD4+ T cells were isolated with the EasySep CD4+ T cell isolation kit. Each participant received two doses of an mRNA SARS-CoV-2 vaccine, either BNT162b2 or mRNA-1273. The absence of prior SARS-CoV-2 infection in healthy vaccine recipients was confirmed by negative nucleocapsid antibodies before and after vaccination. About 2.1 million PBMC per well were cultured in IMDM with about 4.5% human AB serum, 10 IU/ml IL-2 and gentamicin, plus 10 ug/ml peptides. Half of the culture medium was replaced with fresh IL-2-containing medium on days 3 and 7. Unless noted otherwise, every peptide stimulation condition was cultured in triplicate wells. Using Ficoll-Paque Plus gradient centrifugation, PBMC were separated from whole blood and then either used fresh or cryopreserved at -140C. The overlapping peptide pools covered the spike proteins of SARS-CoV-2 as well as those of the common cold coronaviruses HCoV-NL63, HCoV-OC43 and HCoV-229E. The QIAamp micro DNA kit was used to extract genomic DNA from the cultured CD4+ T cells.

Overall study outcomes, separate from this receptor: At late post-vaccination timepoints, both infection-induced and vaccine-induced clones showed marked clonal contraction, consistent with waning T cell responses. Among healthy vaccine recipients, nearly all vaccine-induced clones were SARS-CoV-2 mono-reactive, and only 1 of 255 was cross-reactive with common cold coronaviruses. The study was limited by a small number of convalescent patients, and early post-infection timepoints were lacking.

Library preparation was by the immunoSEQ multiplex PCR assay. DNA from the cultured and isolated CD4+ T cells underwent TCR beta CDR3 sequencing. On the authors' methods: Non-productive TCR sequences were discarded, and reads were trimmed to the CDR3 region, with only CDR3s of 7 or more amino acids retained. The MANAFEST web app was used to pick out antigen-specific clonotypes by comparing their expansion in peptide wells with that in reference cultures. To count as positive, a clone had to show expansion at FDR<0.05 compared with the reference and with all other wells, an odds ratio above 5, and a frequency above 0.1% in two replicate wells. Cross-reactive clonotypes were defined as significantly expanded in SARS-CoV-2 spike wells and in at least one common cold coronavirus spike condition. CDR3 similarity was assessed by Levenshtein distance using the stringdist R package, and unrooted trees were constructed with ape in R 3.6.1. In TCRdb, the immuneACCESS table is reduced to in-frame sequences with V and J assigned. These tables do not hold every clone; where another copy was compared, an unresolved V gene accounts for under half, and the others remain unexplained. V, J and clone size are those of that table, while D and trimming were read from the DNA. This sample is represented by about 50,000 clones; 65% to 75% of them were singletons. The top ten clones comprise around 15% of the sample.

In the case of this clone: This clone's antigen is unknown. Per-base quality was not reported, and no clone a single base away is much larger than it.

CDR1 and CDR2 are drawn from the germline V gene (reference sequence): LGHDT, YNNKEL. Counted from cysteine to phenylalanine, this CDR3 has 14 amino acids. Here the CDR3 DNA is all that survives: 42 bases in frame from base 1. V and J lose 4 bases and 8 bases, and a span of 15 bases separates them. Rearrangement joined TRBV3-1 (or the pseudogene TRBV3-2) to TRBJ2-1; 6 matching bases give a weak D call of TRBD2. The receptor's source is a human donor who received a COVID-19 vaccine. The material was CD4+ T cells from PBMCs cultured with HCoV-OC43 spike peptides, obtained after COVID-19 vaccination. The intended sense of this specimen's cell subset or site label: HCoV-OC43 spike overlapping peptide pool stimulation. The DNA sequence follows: TGTGCCAGCAGCCCCCGGGACTGGACCGATGAGCAGTTCTTC. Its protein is CASSPRDWTDEQFF.